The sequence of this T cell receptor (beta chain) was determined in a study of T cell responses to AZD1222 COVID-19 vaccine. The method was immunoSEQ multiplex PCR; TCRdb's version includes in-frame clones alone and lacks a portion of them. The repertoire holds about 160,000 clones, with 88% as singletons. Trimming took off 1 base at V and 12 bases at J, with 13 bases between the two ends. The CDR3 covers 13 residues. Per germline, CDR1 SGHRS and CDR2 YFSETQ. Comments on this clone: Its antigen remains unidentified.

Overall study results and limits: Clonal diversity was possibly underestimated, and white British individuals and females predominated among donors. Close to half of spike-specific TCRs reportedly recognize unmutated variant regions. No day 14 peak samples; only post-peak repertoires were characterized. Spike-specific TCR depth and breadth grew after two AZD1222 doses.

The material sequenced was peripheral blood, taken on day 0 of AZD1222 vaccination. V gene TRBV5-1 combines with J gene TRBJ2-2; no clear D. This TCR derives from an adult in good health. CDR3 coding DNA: TGCGCCAGCAGCTTGACTCCAGCGTCGAAGCTGTTTTTT. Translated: CASSLTPASKLFF.